This T cell receptor beta chain was captured by sequencing in a study of beta chain features in type 1 diabetes. The ends were cut back, 2 bases at V and 13 bases at J, with 9 bases in the middle. CDR1 is LNHNV, CDR2 YYDKDF, per germline (reference sequence). The CDR3 is 12 amino acids. Expressed TCRB transcripts were sequenced after all isolated RNA was converted to cDNA. Only in-frame clones appear in the TCRdb table, and some are missing; sequencing was by immunoSEQ multiplex PCR. The data contain about 620,000 clones, 15% of them singletons. The sequencing sample was made of naive CD4+ T cells from blood. This TCR derives from a man younger than 30 in good health. The rearrangement links TRBV15 to TRBJ1-6; D remains ambiguous. CDR3 residues: CATSRLRAPLHF. The CDR3 coding sequence is TGTGCCACCAGCAGACTTCGAGCGCCCCTCCACTTT.